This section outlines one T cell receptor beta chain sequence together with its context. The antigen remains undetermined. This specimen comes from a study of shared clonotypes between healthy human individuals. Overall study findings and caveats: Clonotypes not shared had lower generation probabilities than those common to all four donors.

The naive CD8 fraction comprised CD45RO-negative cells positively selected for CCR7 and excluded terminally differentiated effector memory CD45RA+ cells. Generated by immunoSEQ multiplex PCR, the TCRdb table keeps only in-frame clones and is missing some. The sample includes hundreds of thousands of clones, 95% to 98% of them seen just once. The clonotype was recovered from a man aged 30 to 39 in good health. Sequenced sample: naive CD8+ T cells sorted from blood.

This CDR3 is CASSGWTDLRNTIYF. CDR3 bases: TGTGCCAGCAGTGGCTGGACAGATTTAAGAAACACCATATATTTT. The rearrangement links TRBV25-1 to TRBJ1-3; a possible D gene is TRBD1 (6 bases). The germline V gene has CDR1 MGHDK and CDR2 SYGVNS. Between the trimmed V and J ends, which lost 4 bases and 5 bases, there was a span of 15 bases. CDR3 length: 15 residues. The whole variable domain, filled in from reference TRBV25-1 and TRBJ1-3, reads EADIYQTPRYLVIGTGKKITLECSQTMGHDKMYWYQQDPGMELHLIHYSYGVNSTEKGDLSSESTVSRIRTEHFPLTLESARPSHTSQYLCASSGWTDLRNTIYFGEGSWLTVV.